The entry that follows covers one T cell receptor (beta chain) sequence. The antigen is not known. The sample originates from a study of T-cell memory formation after mild COVID-19. Whole-study results and caveats: Day 15 to 85 contracting clones showed balanced CD4/CD8; later expanders leaned CD4+. Pre-infection memory carried some responding clones, suggesting that cross-reactive memory joined.

CDR3 length: 14 residues. The V and J ends lost 4 bases and 4 bases respectively, with 14 bases between them. From germline, CDR1 is SGHAT and CDR2 FQDESV (reference sequence). Constant-segment primers served in 5'RACE that generated TCR alpha and TCR beta cDNA libraries bearing sample barcodes and UMIs. Using its own MiXCR run on the 5' RACE reads, TCRdb lists one record per CDR3 protein. The repertoire holds about 440,000 distinct CDR3 sequences, with around 19% as singletons. Specimen: PBMCs or a T cell subset sorted from them (not recorded which). The receptor was derived from an adult woman who had mild COVID-19 (a few samples of this study predate the infection). Cell type and time point are not known. The rearrangement links TRBV11-1 to TRBJ2-7; D might be TRBD1 or TRBD2, each matching 5 bases. The CDR3 sequence: CASSYTRGGYEQYF. Here the CDR3 DNA reads TGTGCCAGCAGCTATACTAGGGGTGGATACGAGCAGTACTTC. Based on the CDR3 plus reference TRBV11-1 and TRBJ2-7, the full variable domain is EAEVAQSPRYKITEKSQAVAFWCDPISGHATLYWYRQILGQGPELLVQFQDESVVDDSQLPKDRFSAERLKGVDSTLKIQPAELGDSAMYLCASSYTRGGYEQYFGPGTRLTVT.